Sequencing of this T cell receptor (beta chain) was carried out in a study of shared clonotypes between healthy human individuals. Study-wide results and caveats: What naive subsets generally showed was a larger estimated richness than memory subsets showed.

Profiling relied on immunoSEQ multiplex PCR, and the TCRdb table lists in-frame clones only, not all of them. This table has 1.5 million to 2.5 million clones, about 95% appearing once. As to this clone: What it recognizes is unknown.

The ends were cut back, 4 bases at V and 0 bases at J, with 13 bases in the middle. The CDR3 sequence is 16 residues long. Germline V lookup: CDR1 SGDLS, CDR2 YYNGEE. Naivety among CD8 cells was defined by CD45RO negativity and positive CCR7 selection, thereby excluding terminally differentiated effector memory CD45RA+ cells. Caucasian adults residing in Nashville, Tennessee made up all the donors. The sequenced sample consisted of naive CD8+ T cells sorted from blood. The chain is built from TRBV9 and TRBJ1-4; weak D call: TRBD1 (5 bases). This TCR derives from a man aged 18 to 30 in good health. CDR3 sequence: CASSTGTVATNEKLFF. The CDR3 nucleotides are TGTGCCAGCAGCACTGGGACGGTTGCAACTAATGAAAAACTGTTTTTT.